Here is one TCR beta chain with its context. Its antigen has not been determined. No base-level quality is on record; no much larger clone is a single base apart. The library was produced with the immunoSEQ multiplex PCR assay. Roughly 100,000 TCR templates per sample were assayed on the deep sequencing platform. Genomic DNA extracted from sorted T cells was used for TCRbeta CDR3 sequencing. Per the original workflow: The R programming language was used for clonal analysis of TCRbeta CDR3 data. Comparing unstimulated samples against CFSE-low samples taken after the reaction was how alloreactive CD4+ and CD8+ clones were defined. By matching sequences to the repertoires of sorted unstimulated Treg and non-Treg cells, each alloreactive CD4+ clone was assigned a regulatory or non-regulatory origin. Entries here come from immuneACCESS through TCRdb and include only in-frame sequences with V and J called. Some clones fail to appear in such tables; in the studies checked, an unresolved V gene covers under half of the shortfall, and the cause of the remainder is unknown. V, J and clone size are those of that table, while D and trimming were read from the DNA. For this sample the table gives about 100,000 clones, of which just under 95% were detected only once. In total, the top ten clones hold around 1.4% of the sample.

This specimen comes from a study of siplizumab effects on memory and regulatory T cells (dated by TCRdb to about 2019). Some background on the complete study: The effect of the anti-CD2 antibody siplizumab on alloreactive T-cell subsets was examined in allogeneic mixed lymphocyte reactions constructed from human PBMCs.

V is shortened by 5 bases, J by 7 bases, and the region joining them spans 11 bases. CDR1 SGHVS and CDR2 FNYEAQ are derived from the germline V gene. The CDR3 runs 12 amino acids, cysteine and phenylalanine included. Solely the CDR3 DNA is kept, with 36 bases framed from the first base. Sorted unstimulated T cells and proliferating T cells recovered from mixed lymphocyte reactions underwent TCRbeta CDR3 sequencing. Fresh whole blood from around eleven HLA-typed healthy donors served as the source for isolating PBMCs. Unstimulated CD4+ non-regulatory T cells were FACS-sorted to map the origin of alloreactive clones. Results the study describes overall, beyond this receptor: Unstimulated naive T cells appeared to be more diverse than memory T cells, and naive cells seemed to make a substantial contribution to the alloresponse. A naive or memory phenotype could not be assigned to roughly 75-96% of proliferating CD4+ or CD8+ clones. Sequences below about 10^-5 frequency were poorly captured, so only a minor fraction of alloreactive clones could be mapped to unstimulated subsets. Among mappable alloreactive CD4+ clones, the Treg-derived fraction averaged around 69% with siplizumab versus about 27% in control reactions. The suppressive function of proliferating Tregs from siplizumab cultures was not functionally confirmed. The cumulative frequency of alloreactive sequences traceable to unstimulated CD4+ memory T cells was significantly reduced by siplizumab.

Source material: non-Treg CD4+ T cells sorted from blood. Taken with the paper, the label for cell subset or site translates to: FACS-sorted unstimulated CD4+ non-regulatory T cells. The sequence joins TRBV7-6 to TRBJ1-2, with the D gene too uncertain to name. The sequence came from a human donor in good health. The DNA sequence is given as TGTGCCAGCAGCGCTAGACGGGGTGGCTACACCTTC. The encoded protein is CASSARRGGYTF.